This is a list of T cell receptor beta chains from one sample in a study of response to subunit inactivated influenza vaccine. TCRdb passed the RT-PCR reads through MiXCR, listing each CDR3 protein once. Of 550,000 to 650,000 distinct CDR3 sequences listed, about 11% are singletons. The sample in question was PBMCs from blood, obtained on the day of vaccination. The receptors were sampled from a man aged 45-65 years who received an inactivated influenza vaccine. Each CDR3 is given with its conserved first and last residue.

CDR3 length,V gene,CDR3 protein
13,TRBV20-1,CSHDRGGQETQYF
14,TRBV5-1,CASSLSGQGYEQYF
15,TRBV20-1,CSAVTGAPSYNEQFF
15,TRBV20-1,CSATPTEGYWTEAFF
10,TRBV7-2,CASSYRLGYF
12,TRBV7-2,CASSSDRPEQFF
15,TRBV7-6,CASSLGAAVPTEQYF
15,TRBV6-5,CASSLAGTGNYGYTF
15,TRBV10-3,CAISREGGNTGELFF
13,TRBV12-3/TRBV12-4,CASSLNAGETQYF
12,TRBV12-3/TRBV12-4,CASRRQGEKLFF
14,TRBV14,CATRASGNTGELFF
15,TRBV5-1,CASSLGVAGGNEQFF
13,TRBV29-1,CSVRGSMNTEAFF
14,TRBV9,CASSSGTLSYEQYF
14,TRBV6-2/TRBV6-3,CASSGGTGQNIQYF
14,TRBV21-1,CASSKTSGADTQYF
15,TRBV6-2/TRBV6-3,CASSYSGPGNQPQHF
13,TRBV5-1,CASSLTSNYGYTF
15,TRBV27,CASSMGTSGVNEQFF
14,TRBV4-1,CASSQEPSQETQYF
17,TRBV27,CASSPLLDRGINTEAFF
15,TRBV4-2,CASSPAGGVTGELFF